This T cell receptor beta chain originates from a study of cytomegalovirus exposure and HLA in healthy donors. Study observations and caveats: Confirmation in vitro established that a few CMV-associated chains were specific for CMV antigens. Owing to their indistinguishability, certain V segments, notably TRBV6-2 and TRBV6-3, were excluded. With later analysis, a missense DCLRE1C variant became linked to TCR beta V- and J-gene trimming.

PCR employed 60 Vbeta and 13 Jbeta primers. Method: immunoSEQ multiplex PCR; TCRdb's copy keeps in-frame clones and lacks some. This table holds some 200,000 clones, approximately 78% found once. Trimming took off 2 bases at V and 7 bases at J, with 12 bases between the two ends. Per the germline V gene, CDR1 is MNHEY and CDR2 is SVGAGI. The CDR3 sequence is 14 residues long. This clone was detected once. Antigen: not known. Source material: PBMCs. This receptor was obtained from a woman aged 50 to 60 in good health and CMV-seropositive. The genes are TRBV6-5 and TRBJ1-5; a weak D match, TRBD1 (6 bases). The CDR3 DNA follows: TGTGCCAGCAGTTACGGGGCAGGGGACCAGCCCCAGCATTTT. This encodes CASSYGAGDQPQHF.